This T cell receptor (beta chain) was profiled in a study of ipilimumab plus nivolumab after autologous stem cell transplantation. As for this clone: What it binds is not known.

This table comes from immunoSEQ multiplex PCR, and its TCRdb copy is limited to in-frame clones, with some not included. The table lists about 15,000 clones, roughly 70% of them singletons. Findings of the study overall: TCR repertoire, Treg phenotype and gut microbiota reportedly support more study of this approach.

V was clipped by 2 bases and J by 4 bases; unmatched bases: 6. The V gene's germline CDR1 is KGHSH and CDR2 LQKENI. The CDR3 has 15 residues. This specimen consisted of PBMCs, obtained in a trial of ipilimumab plus nivolumab as post-transplant consolidation. The sequence was collected from a male donor with diffuse large B-cell lymphoma. The chain recombines TRBV18 with TRBJ1-2, with 8 bases aligning to TRBD1. The CDR3 nucleotides read TGTGCCAGCTCACCAGGCCCGACAGGGGTCTATGGCTACACCTTC. This translates into CASSPGPTGVYGYTF.